This TCR beta chain was obtained from a study of T cells in Graves' hyperthyroidism and ophthalmopathy. Study conclusions and caveats: Ophthalmopathy was model-predicted a median approximately six months pre-onset. Researchers report that a 13 V-J model separated ophthalmopathy from stable hyperthyroidism.

The CDR3 runs to 12 residues. CDR1 is SGDLS and CDR2 is YYNGEE in the germline V gene. V dropped 6 bases and J dropped 2; count of bases not matched to a gene: 1. This clonotype was picked up a small number of times. The antigen remains undetermined. RNA transcripts yielded amplified TCR beta CDR3 regions. With the HTBI primer set, the TCR CDR3 went through a first round of RT-PCR. TCRdb re-derived calls from the multiplex PCR reads in MiXCR, one entry per CDR3 protein. The sample carries approximately 640,000 distinct CDR3 sequences, over 40% recorded once. The chain combines TRBV9 with TRBJ1-2, with 7 nucleotides matching TRBD1. The source of this sequence is an adult man with Graves' disease, either hyperthyroidism or ophthalmopathy (not recorded which). Sequenced input: peripheral blood or thyroid tissue (not recorded which). As DNA, the CDR3 is TGTGCCAGCATGGGACAGAACTATGGCTACACCTTC. Its protein product is CASMGQNYGYTF.